This record covers a single T cell receptor (beta chain). In this sample, this clone turned up a few times. What this receptor recognizes is not known. No base qualities exist here, and no much larger clone lies one base off it. From the cysteine through the phenylalanine, the CDR3 covers 14 amino acids. CDR3 DNA only is kept here, 42 bases in frame from base 1. Whole blood was collected in K2EDTA tubes by collaborating institutions according to the institutions' own protocols. For TCRbeta analysis, collaborators shipped samples as frozen whole blood, isolated PBMCs, or DNA extracted from either of those sample types. This record belongs to a study of blood T cell repertoires in COVID-19 (dated by TCRdb to between 2020 and 2021). Study-level background: Samples from collaborators originated in the United States, Italy and Spain and spanned both the acute and convalescent phases of COVID-19. The repertoires were released in a freely available public database meant as a resource for research on the immune response to SARS-CoV-2. Samples were obtained from the ongoing ImmuneRACE study (first 160 participants) and from 1,254 subjects provided by 6 global collaborators. Where HLA class I and class II types were available, the types were taken from metadata supplied by the sample provider, not from assay-based typing. The material from the prospective study consisted of cDNA or gDNA derived from T cells, B-cell-depleted T cells, or PBMCs. The dataset comprised deeply sampled blood TCRbeta repertoires from subjects exposed to, actively infected with, or recovered from COVID-19. A de-identified subject ID, COVID-19 status, age in years and sex were almost always included in the sample metadata.

TCRbeta CDR3 regions were amplified from genomic DNA by means of the immunoSEQ Assay, a bias-controlled multiplex PCR. The paper's processing steps were these. Nucleated cell counts per sample were estimated from amplification of reference gene primers within the assay. To quantify the absolute abundance of each unique TCRbeta CDR3 rearrangement, sequence reads were collapsed and filtered. For each sample, productive Simpson clonality was calculated as the square root of Simpson's diversity index over productive rearrangements. TCRdb retrieved this table from immuneACCESS and kept in-frame rearrangements only. Not all clones are present; in checked studies, unresolved V genes account for under half, and no reason is known for the remainder. V, J and clone size are taken as reported in that table, and D and trimming were inferred from the DNA itself. The sample table holds fewer than 100,000 clones, of which 70% to 90% were seen once. The ten largest clones take up about 5% of the sample.

The investigation overall reported the following: Clinical and demographic metadata were provided uncurated, with the amount varying by source and participant.

Recombination joined TRBV7-5 with TRBJ1-6. TRBV7-5 has pseudogene status. The clonotype was recovered from a man aged 70 or older with acute or convalescent COVID-19. Sample: peripheral blood. The DNA sequence is as follows: TGTGTCAGAAGCTTCGGGAAACCAAACTCACCCCTCCACTTT. This yields the protein CVRSFGKPNSPLHF.